This T cell receptor (beta chain) was documented in a study of OX40 agonist ivuxolimab in advanced cancers. If patients had autoimmune disease history or systemic immunosuppression, they were excluded. This CDR3 has 11 residues. V was shortened by 3 bases and J by 7 bases, with 7 bases between the two germline ends. Looked up from germline, CDR1 is SGHRS and CDR2 is YFSETQ. TCRdb's table, derived via immunoSEQ multiplex PCR, lists solely in-frame clones and lacks some. The table records around 15,000 clones, nearly 95% of them present only once. The genes are TRBV5-1 and TRBJ1-2; tentative D call: TRBD1 (5 bases). The input for sequencing was CD4+ or CD8+ T cells sorted from blood, taken in a trial of the OX40 agonist ivuxolimab. This receptor was identified in an adult with an advanced solid tumor such as melanoma, head and neck, liver or kidney cancer. The CDR3 DNA reads as TGCGCCAGCAGCTCGGGGGTTGGCTACACCTTC. It specifies CASSSGVGYTF.